This T cell receptor (beta chain) appears in the sequencing data of a study of T-cell reconstitution after alpha-beta-depleted transplantation in children. This clonotype was picked up one time. Its antigen remains unidentified. The germline gives CDR1 MNHEY, CDR2 SVGEGT. The CDR3 totals 16 residues. V was cut by 2 bases and J by 8 bases, with 21 bases left in between. Researchers prepared the TCRbeta library using unique molecular identifiers, the study reports. From the PCR reads, TCRdb called clonotypes with MiXCR, one entry per CDR3 protein. Of hundreds of thousands of distinct CDR3 sequences detected, roughly a quarter appear once; the ten largest clones hold about 2.5%. Findings and caveats of the study: Recipient T cells and thymic progenitors that survived were the source of the high TCRbeta diversity seen at day 60 in some patients.

This clonotype originated in a girl aged 2-10 years with Fanconi anemia, due to receive a stem cell transplant. The chain couples TRBV6-2 or TRBV6-3 to TRBJ1-2, with a tentative D call TRBD1 (5 bases). The sequences come from PBMCs, collected before TCRalphabeta/CD19-depleted stem cell transplant. The CDR3 here is CASSYNLRTRKNGYTF. The CDR3 nucleotides read TGTGCCAGCAGTTACAATCTCCGGACACGGAAGAACGGCTACACCTTC.